This T cell receptor (beta chain) was captured in a study of identical twins. Study results and caveats: For zero-insertion analyses, partial confounding could come from invariant MAIT and iNKT cells. Beta out-of-frame twin sharing showed a weaker excess. Model-predicted out-of-frame TCR alpha sharing fell below observed values in monozygotic twins.

The CDR3 length is 14 residues. Germline CDR1 MGHRA, CDR2 YSYEKL. Trimming took off 0 bases at V and 5 bases at J, with 10 bases between the two ends. TCRdb reprocessed the 5' RACE reads with MiXCR, giving one entry per CDR3 protein. The table records hundreds of thousands of distinct CDR3 sequences, roughly 6% of them present only once. Every sampled donor was Caucasian and healthy. Comments on this clonotype: Antigen unknown.

The sample consisted of naive T cells sorted from blood. The V and J genes are TRBV4-1 and TRBJ1-1, with D possibly being TRBD1 (5 bases). The source of this sequence is a man aged 18 to 30 in good health. CDR3 amino acids: CASSQEARVTEAFF. The CDR3, as DNA: TGCGCCAGCAGCCAAGAGGCCAGGGTTACTGAAGCTTTCTTT.